The source of this TCR beta chain is a study of T cells after yellow fever vaccination (dated by TCRdb to the late 2010s). Regarding the complete study: Libraries from fractions with low cell numbers were prepared with the SMART-Seq v4 Ultra Low Input RNA kit. Two healthy male donors, one aged 18 to 30 and one aged 30 to 40 years, were included in the cohort. To follow T-cell clones before and after both primary and booster YFV17D yellow fever vaccination, bulk TCR alpha and beta repertoires underwent longitudinal sequencing. Blood was collected at multiple timepoints before and after primary and secondary immunization, and bulk PBMC replicates and cell subsets were isolated. Broad study findings and their caveats: Only a couple of donors were included in the study, so the extent to which the findings can be generalized is limited. Most clones expanded after primary vaccination (around 96% of CD4 and 80% to 90% of CD8) were re-detected after the booster, suggesting that broad memory maintenance occurred. FACS-sorted repertoires could contain abundant contaminating clonotypes from the bulk population, so computational filtering was required. Compared with the primary T-cell response, the secondary T-cell response was faster but weaker, reaching its peak on day 5 rather than on day 15. A small fraction of clonotypes appeared in both the CD4 and CD8 compartments, likely as a result of convergent recombination.

The treatment or condition label for this specimen denotes: live attenuated yellow fever vaccine strain. PBMCs were isolated from peripheral blood using a standard Ficoll-Paque protocol. CD4 and CD8 T-cell fractions were isolated with Dynabeads CD4 and CD8 positive selection kits. RNA was extracted with TriZol from bulk PBMCs, CD4 and CD8 fractions, and dextramer-positive and dextramer-negative fractions. The CDR3 runs 14 residues from the cysteine to the phenylalanine. Here the CDR3 DNA is all that survives: 42 bases in frame from base 1. The germline V gene (reference sequence) supplies CDR1 SGHKS and CDR2 YYEKEE. V is pared back by 4 bases and J by 10 bases, with 20 bases lying between the germline termini. TCR cDNA was synthesized by 5'RACE template switching, through which a universal primer site and unique molecular identifiers were introduced. Priming for cDNA synthesis came from both the TCR alpha and TCR beta constant segments. Libraries were amplified in two PCR steps, with sample barcodes and sequencing adapters added in the second step. Libraries were sequenced on Illumina HiSeq 2500 (2x100 bp) or NovaSeq (2x150 bp). In the original analysis: MIGEC handled demultiplexing of reads and collapsing into UMI consensus sequences, while MiXCR performed V(D)J alignment. Vaccine-responding clonotypes were identified with edgeR using replicate PBMC samples, with FDR below 0.01 and a log2 fold change above 5 up to day 15 being required. CD4 or CD8 identity was assigned to each bulk clonotype according to whether the clonotype was present at higher abundance in the sequenced CD4 repertoire or the sequenced CD8 repertoire. TCRdb reran the public reads through fastp at Q25 and MiXCR, keeping productive beta chains. Here each entry gathers all rows of one CDR3 protein and keeps the most common genes and DNA. These V and J calls rely on TCRdb rather than the paper's analysis. In this sample the table shows about 260,000 distinct CDR3 sequences, roughly 13% of which occur a single time. 0.5% to 0.6% of the sample rests with the top ten.

As concerns this clonotype: Its antigen target is currently unknown. The input lacks base qualities; no much larger clone sits a single base away.

This clonotype was obtained from a man under 40 who received the YFV17D yellow fever vaccine. The chain is made from TRBV5-5 and TRBJ1-1; the best D guess is TRBD1, with 5 bases matching. The source material was CD4+ T cells sorted from PBMCs, sampled 45 days after the yellow fever booster vaccination. The CDR3 sequence is CASSRLTGDGGAFF. Here is the DNA: TGTGCCAGCAGCCGCCTCACGGGGGATGGAGGAGCTTTCTTT.